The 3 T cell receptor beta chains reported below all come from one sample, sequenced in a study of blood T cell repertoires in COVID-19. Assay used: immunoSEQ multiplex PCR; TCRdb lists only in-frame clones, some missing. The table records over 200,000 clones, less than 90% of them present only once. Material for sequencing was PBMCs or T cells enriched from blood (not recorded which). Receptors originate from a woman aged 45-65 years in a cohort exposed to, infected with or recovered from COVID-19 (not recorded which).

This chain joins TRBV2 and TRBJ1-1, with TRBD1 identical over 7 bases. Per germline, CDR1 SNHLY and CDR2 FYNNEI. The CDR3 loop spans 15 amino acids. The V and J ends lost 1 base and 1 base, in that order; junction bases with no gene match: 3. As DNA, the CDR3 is TGTGCCAGCAGTGAAGTTGAGGGGGCGAACACTGAAGCTTTCTTT. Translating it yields CASSEVEGANTEAFF.

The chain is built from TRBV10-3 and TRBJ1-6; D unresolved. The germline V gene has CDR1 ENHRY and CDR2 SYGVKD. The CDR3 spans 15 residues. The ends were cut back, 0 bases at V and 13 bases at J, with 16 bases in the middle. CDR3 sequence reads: CAISESSRELSPLHF. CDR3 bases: TGTGCCATCAGTGAGTCGAGTCGGGAACTCTCGCCCCTCCACTTT.

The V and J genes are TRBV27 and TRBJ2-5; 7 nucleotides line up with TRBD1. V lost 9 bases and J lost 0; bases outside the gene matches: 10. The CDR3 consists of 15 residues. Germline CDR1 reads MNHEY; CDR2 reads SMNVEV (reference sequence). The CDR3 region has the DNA TGTGCCAGTGCAACCCGGGACAGCGACCAAGAGACCCAGTACTTC. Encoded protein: CASATRDSDQETQYF.